What follows are 21 T cell receptor beta chains derived from one specimen sequenced in a study of Graves' ophthalmopathy and Graves' hyperthyroidism. CDR3 regions of TCR beta were amplified from RNA transcripts. RT-PCR was first run with HTBI primers, then multiplex PCR in a second round. Each CDR3 protein gets one entry after TCRdb re-called the multiplex PCR reads with MiXCR. This table holds approximately 160,000 distinct CDR3 sequences, 30% to 45% found once. Sequenced material: peripheral blood. These receptors were collected from a middle-aged woman with Graves' ophthalmopathy.

This clonotype was picked up many times. V is TRBV27 and J is TRBJ1-6; D ambiguous. CDR1 is MNHEY and CDR2 is SMNVEV in the germline V gene (reference sequence). The CDR3 covers 15 residues. Deletions cut 5 bases from V and 3 bases from J, with 11 bases between. The DNA of the CDR3 is TGTGCCAGCAGTCAAATCCGGGGCTATAATTCACCCCTCCACTTT. It translates to CASSQIRGYNSPLHF.

This clonotype was counted at least ten times. The V gene is TRBV29-1, the J gene TRBJ1-1; D call uncertain. CDR3 length equals 13 residues. V was trimmed by 7 bases and J by 4 bases, leaving 16 bases between them. Germline CDR1 reads SQVTM; CDR2 reads ANQGSEA. The CDR3 bases are TGCAGCGCGCTCCGGGTTGTCGGCACTGAAGCTTTCTTT. Translation gives CSALRVVGTEAFF.

The rearrangement joins TRBV12-3 or TRBV12-4 to TRBJ2-5; 12 bases line up with TRBD2. The junction had 4 bases not matched to a gene; V was cut back by 5 bases and J by 3 bases. The CDR3 spans 15 residues. CDR3 DNA sequence: TGTGCCAGCAGTCGACTAGCGGGGGAAGAAGAGACCCAGTACTTC. Translation gives CASSRLAGEEETQYF.

This clonotype was counted ten times or more. The genes are TRBV14 and TRBJ2-7, with D unresolved. The ends were cut back, 3 bases at V and 4 bases at J, with 4 bases in the middle. Germline V CDR1 and CDR2: SGHDN, FVKESK. The CDR3 sequence is 11 residues long. The CDR3 region is CASSQWYEQYF. Written as DNA, the CDR3 is TGTGCCAGCAGCCAGTGGTACGAGCAGTACTTC.

The chain links TRBV6-5 to TRBJ2-7; 13 nucleotides match TRBD2. CDR1 and CDR2 (germline): MNHEY, SVGAGI. CDR3 length equals 16 residues. Trimming took 0 bases from V and 6 from J; bases not matched to a gene: 5. The CDR3 sequence is CASSYSWTSGSSEQYF. The CDR3, as DNA: TGTGCCAGCAGTTACTCCTGGACTAGCGGGAGTTCCGAGCAGTACTTC.

Many counts were recorded for this clonotype. V is TRBV18 and J is TRBJ2-7; no clear D. The CDR3 consists of 14 residues. Germline values: CDR1 KGHSH, CDR2 LQKENI. V dropped 0 bases and J dropped 4 bases, with 10 bases sitting between them. CDR3: CASSPPATKYEQYF. In DNA form, the CDR3 reads TGTGCCAGCTCACCACCGGCGACAAAGTACGAGCAGTACTTC.

This clonotype was counted a single time. The chain has TRBV12-3 or TRBV12-4 and TRBJ2-5; 7 positions match TRBD2. The CDR3 is 14 amino acids. The junction had 13 bases not matched to a gene; V was cut back by 8 bases and J by 7 bases. The CDR3 here is CASAAGTTVTTQYF. CDR3 in DNA: TGTGCCAGCGCCGCCGGGACTACCGTCACGACCCAGTACTTC.

The chain is built from TRBV6-2 or TRBV6-3 and TRBJ1-1, with a possible D match to TRBD1 (6 bases). The CDR3 contains 12 residues. Trimming shortened V by 7 bases and J by 11 bases, and 17 bases separated the two germline ends. Germline assignment: CDR1 MNHEY and CDR2 SVGEGT. The CDR3 DNA sequence: TGTGCCAGCACCGACCCAGGGGACGATGCTTTCTTT. Its translation: CASTDPGDDAFF.

This clonotype has a count of ten or more. The junction departs from the called germline gene at one end, perhaps through a read error. The chain has TRBV28 and TRBJ2-2; D may be TRBD2 (6 bases). CDR3 size: 11 residues. The germline V gene has CDR1 MDHEN and CDR2 SYDVKM. CDR3 bases: TGTGCCAGCAGTTTTACCGGGGGGCTGTTTTTT. Amino acid sequence: CASSFTGGLFF.

This clonotype was counted a few times. The rearrangement joins TRBV12-3 or TRBV12-4 to TRBJ2-7; a possible D gene is TRBD2 (6 bases). There are 15 residues in the CDR3. Trimming shortened V by 6 bases and J by 4 bases, and 19 bases separated the two germline ends. The chain's CDR3 is CASSGGSGTLYEQYF. The CDR3 bases are TGTGCCAGCAGCGGGGGTTCGGGAACGCTGTACGAGCAGTACTTC.

This chain connects TRBV7-2 to TRBJ2-7, with a weak D call TRBD2 (6 bases). Germline V CDR1 and CDR2: SGHTA, FQGNSA. Deletions cut 5 bases from V and 7 bases from J, with 21 bases between. CDR3 length equals 15 residues. This CDR3 reads CASSKRLDPGAEQYF. CDR3 sequence (DNA): TGTGCCAGCAGCAAACGACTAGATCCTGGAGCGGAGCAGTACTTC. Together with reference TRBV7-2 and TRBJ2-7, the CDR3 gives the full variable domain: GAGVSQSPSNKVTEKGKDVELRCDPISGHTALYWYRQSLGQGLEFLIYFQGNSAPDKSGLPSDRFSAERTGGSVSTLTIQRTQQEDSAVYLCASSKRLDPGAEQYFGPGTRLTVT.

This clonotype was seen more than once but under ten times. The rearrangement links TRBV27 to TRBJ2-5; the D is unclear. The ends were cut back, 0 bases at V and 3 bases at J, with 11 bases in the middle. The CDR3 runs to 15 residues. CDR1 is MNHEY, CDR2 SMNVEV, per germline (reference sequence). CDR3 DNA: TGTGCCAGCAGTTTATCGCAAGGGATCAAAGAGACCCAGTACTTC. Encoded protein: CASSLSQGIKETQYF.

This clonotype has at least ten counts. The rearrangement uses TRBV28 and TRBJ1-5; a possible D gene is TRBD1 (5 bases). The CDR3 spans 12 residues. Deletions cut 8 bases from V and 6 bases from J, with 11 bases between. The germline gives CDR1 MDHEN, CDR2 SYDVKM. CDR3 nucleotides: TGTGCCAGCCGGGGGGGTATTCAGCCCCAGCATTTT. Translated: CASRGGIQPQHF.

This clonotype has a single count. The chain carries TRBV27 and TRBJ1-6; D might be TRBD1 (6 bases). Germline V gene data show CDR1 as MNHEY and CDR2 as SMNVEV (reference sequence). The ends were cut back, 8 bases at V and 0 bases at J, with 14 bases in the middle. The CDR3 consists of 16 residues. CDR3 residues: CASGGQRGSYNSPLHF. CDR3 DNA: TGTGCCAGCGGGGGACAACGGGGCTCCTATAATTCACCCCTCCACTTT.

This clonotype was detected many times. The gene calls are TRBV6-5 and TRBJ1-2; no reliable D call. The CDR3 totals 14 residues. Germline V gene data show CDR1 as MNHEY and CDR2 as SVGAGI. V lost 4 bases, J lost 2 bases, and 11 bases lay in between. CDR3: CASSSRGGNYGYTF. Written as DNA, the CDR3 is TGTGCCAGCAGTTCCCGTGGTGGGAACTATGGCTACACCTTC.

This clonotype was counted many times. DNA for the CDR3: TGTGCCAGCACCAGACAGCCAAGCTCTGGAAACACCATATATTTT. Translation gives CASTRQPSSGNTIYF. The rearrangement uses TRBV6-1 and TRBJ1-3; tentative D call: TRBD1 (5 bases). The CDR3 is 15 residues long. Germline CDR1 reads MNHNS; CDR2 reads SASEGT. The germline V and J ends were trimmed by 7 bases and 0 bases, with 13 bases remaining between them.

This clonotype was recorded many times. The chain combines TRBV24-1 with TRBJ1-5; D unclear. CDR1 is KGHDR and CDR2 is SFDVKD in the germline V gene. V shed 1 base and J shed 9 bases, with 6 bases lying between them. The CDR3 has 12 amino acids. CDR3 loop: CATSDFGSPQHF. The DNA of the CDR3 is TGTGCCACCAGTGATTTCGGTTCGCCCCAGCATTTT.

The J gene is TRBJ2-5, the V gene TRBV11-3; D ambiguous. The CDR3 extends over 15 amino acids. V gave up 0 bases and J gave up 0 bases, with 8 bases separating them. Germline CDR1 SGHNT, CDR2 YENEEA. The CDR3: CASSLESLYQETQYF. Written as DNA, the CDR3 is TGTGCCAGCAGCTTAGAATCCCTGTACCAAGAGACCCAGTACTTC.

This clonotype came up many times. V is TRBV6-1 and J is TRBJ1-2; perhaps TRBD1 as D (6 bases). CDR1 and CDR2 (germline): MNHNS, SASEGT. The CDR3 is 12 amino acids. Trimming removed 6 bases from V and 8 bases from J, with 13 bases in between. CDR3 loop: CASRDGGLGYTF. Here the CDR3 DNA reads TGTGCCAGCAGGGATGGGGGCTTGGGCTACACCTTC.

The rearrangement uses TRBV6-5 and TRBJ1-1; 7 bases match TRBD1. The CDR3 has 14 residues. V was clipped by 2 bases and J by 6 bases; unmatched bases: 6. Germline V gives CDR1 MNHEY, CDR2 SVGAGI. The CDR3 DNA follows: TGTGCCAGCAGTTACCGGCAGGGGGGACCTGAAGCTTTCTTT. Translated, it gives CASSYRQGGPEAFF.

This chain uses TRBV30 with TRBJ1-2, with D possibly matching TRBD1 (5 bases). The CDR3 covers 13 residues. The V and J ends lost 4 bases and 8 bases respectively, with 17 bases between them. Germline V gives CDR1 GTSNPN, CDR2 SVGIG (reference sequence). The CDR3 loop reads CAWTGRQPGGYTF. The CDR3 nucleotides are TGTGCCTGGACAGGGCGGCAACCGGGGGGCTACACCTTC.